This T cell receptor beta chain was profiled in a study of OX40 agonist ivuxolimab in advanced cancers. Looking at the study overall: Patients received ivuxolimab, an intravenous treatment, every 2 weeks at 0.01 to 10 mg/kg.

Overall study findings and caveats: Partial responders receiving 0.1-3.0 mg/kg showed among the lowest clonal expansion. It was also the case that some nonresponders had low normalized T-cell clonal expansion. In general, CD8+ T cells held more expanded clones than CD4+ did, on average.

In germline, CDR1 is MGHRA, CDR2 YSYEKL. J lost 3 bases, V lost 0 bases, and 2 bases had no gene match. CDR3 size: 15 residues. Sequencing used immunoSEQ multiplex PCR; TCRdb keeps in-frame clones, though not all of them. Of about 48,000 clones listed, about 81% were seen once; the top ten hold around 7.1%. Notes on this clone: Antigen unknown.

Specimen: CD4+ or CD8+ T cells sorted from blood, collected in a trial of the OX40 agonist ivuxolimab. The chain is built from TRBV4-1 and TRBJ1-5; TRBD1 agrees at 7 bases. The receptor comes from an adult with an advanced solid tumor such as melanoma, head and neck, liver or kidney cancer. CDR3 sequence: CASSQETGNNQPQHF. CDR3 nucleotides: TGCGCCAGCAGCCAAGAGACAGGGAACAATCAGCCCCAGCATTTT.